One and the same sample provided the 15 T cell receptor beta chains below, sequenced in a study of T cell clonotyping in hematopoietic cell transplantation. Only in-frame clones appear in the TCRdb table, and some are missing; sequencing was by immunoSEQ multiplex PCR. The sample consists of approximately 9,300 clones, around 80% of them appearing once. The starting material was PBMCs, obtained at the time of graft-versus-host disease after allogeneic stem cell transplant. Source of these receptors: a male patient aged 55 to 69 who had an allogeneic stem cell transplant from an unrelated donor, so the T cells may come from the graft donor. Some clones in this sample may be carry-over from other donors' samples.

This clone has just a few counts. An end of the junction differs from the germline gene, which may be a read error. The chain carries TRBV5-5 and TRBJ1-6; maybe TRBD1 (5 bases). The CDR3 runs to 15 residues. Germline V gene data show CDR1 as SGHKS and CDR2 as YYEKEE (reference sequence). CDR3 nucleotides: TGCGCCAGCAGCCAGGACTCCGGGACTGGTTCACCCCTCCACTTT. Translation: CASSQDSGTGSPLHF.

This chain links TRBV7-3 with TRBJ1-1; 8 bases match TRBD1. Germline trimming cut 5 bases from V and 4 bases from J; bases unmatched to any gene: 6. Germline CDR1 and CDR2: SGHTA and FQGTGA. There are 14 residues in the CDR3. In nucleotides, the CDR3 is TGTGCCAGCAGCGCCCAGGGGGCGGGCACTGAAGCTTTCTTT. Translated: CASSAQGAGTEAFF.

The genes are TRBV19 and TRBJ1-2; D ambiguous. This CDR3 comprises 14 residues. With 1 base removed from V and 2 bases from J, the gap between germline ends came to 8 bases. Per the germline V gene, CDR1 is LNHDA and CDR2 is SQIVND (reference sequence). In nucleotides, the CDR3 is TGTGCCAGTAGTATAGGAGGAACCAACTATGGCTACACCTTC. Translation: CASSIGGTNYGYTF.

The chain joins TRBV2 to TRBJ1-3; TRBD1 might be the D (6 bases). V lost 4 bases and J lost 0, with 13 bases in between. The CDR3 loop spans 16 amino acids. The germline V gene encodes CDR1 SNHLY and CDR2 FYNNEI. The CDR3 loop reads CASSAGQPVSGNTIYF. For the CDR3, the DNA is TGTGCCAGCAGTGCCGGACAGCCCGTCTCTGGAAACACCATATATTTT.

V gene TRBV11-1 combines with J gene TRBJ2-7, with 8 bases that match TRBD1. This CDR3 comprises 13 residues. V shed 5 bases, J shed 4 bases, and the junction held 4 bases outside the gene matches. CDR1 is SGHAT and CDR2 is FQDESV in the germline V gene (reference sequence). The CDR3 is CASSPDRDYEQYF. CDR3 sequence (DNA): TGTGCCAGCAGCCCGGACAGGGATTACGAGCAGTACTTC.

V and J are TRBV9 and TRBJ1-3, with 7 bases matching TRBD1. CDR1 and CDR2 from the germline V gene are SGDLS and YYNGEE. CDR3 length: 14 residues. V was pared by 3 bases and J by 4 bases, with 4 bases of the junction left unmatched. The CDR3 protein is CASSGGTAGNTIYF. In DNA, the CDR3 is TGTGCCAGCAGCGGCGGGACAGCCGGAAACACCATATATTTT.

J is TRBJ1-6 and V is TRBV6-1; no reliable D call. The germline gives CDR1 MNHNS, CDR2 SASEGT. The CDR3 runs 15 residues. The germline V and J ends were trimmed by 3 bases and 9 bases, with 15 bases remaining between them. CDR3 in DNA: TGTGCCAGCAGTGATGGGCGGGGAGGCCCTTCACCCCTCCACTTT. It translates to CASSDGRGGPSPLHF.

V is TRBV28 and J is TRBJ1-6; D uncertain. The V gene lost 7 bases and the J gene lost 13 bases, with 14 bases spanning the gap. The CDR3 has 12 residues. CDR1 and CDR2 from the germline V gene are MDHEN and SYDVKM. Here the CDR3 reads CASTAPRGPLHF. The CDR3 DNA sequence: TGTGCCAGCACCGCTCCCCGGGGTCCCCTCCACTTT.

The rearrangement joins TRBV20-1 to TRBJ1-2; 7 nucleotides match TRBD1. V lost 6 bases and J lost 8; bases outside the gene matches: 6. CDR3 size: 11 residues. Germline loops: CDR1 DFQATT, CDR2 SNEGSKA (reference sequence). In DNA, the CDR3 is TGCAGTGCGGGGACAGACGGGGGCTACACCTTC. This translates into CSAGTDGGYTF.

The chain combines TRBV6-5 with TRBJ1-1; no clear D gene. The V gene's germline CDR1 is MNHEY and CDR2 SVGAGI. Trimming took 0 bases from V and 6 from J, leaving 8 bases between them. The CDR3 spans 13 residues. As DNA, the CDR3 is TGTGCCAGCAGTTACTCGAACGTTGCTGAAGCTTTCTTT. Its protein is CASSYSNVAEAFF.

This clone has just one count. The chain combines TRBV4-1 with TRBJ2-3; 8 bases align to TRBD2. Germline loops: CDR1 MGHRA, CDR2 YSYEKL. The CDR3 has 18 amino acids. J lost 2 bases, V lost 0 bases, and 10 bases had no gene match. The CDR3 nucleotides read TGCGCCAGCAGCCAAGATAGCGCGGGGGGCGTTTTCACAGATACGCAGTATTTT. It is translated as CASSQDSAGGVFTDTQYF.

This chain links TRBV5-1 with TRBJ1-1; TRBD1 aligns across 8 bases. The CDR3 is made up of 14 amino acids. In germline, CDR1 is SGHRS, CDR2 YFSETQ. The V and J ends lost 4 bases and 1 base, in that order; junction bases with no gene match: 3. CDR3 coding DNA: TGCGCCAGCAGCACAGGACAGGGGAACACTGAAGCTTTCTTT. It yields the protein CASSTGQGNTEAFF.

This clone was detected only once. V and J are TRBV19 and TRBJ2-6; D might be TRBD1 (6 bases). The germline V gene has CDR1 LNHDA and CDR2 SQIVND (reference sequence). The CDR3 totals 16 residues. V was pared by 7 bases and J by 0 bases, with 13 bases between. DNA for the CDR3: TGTGCCAGTAAACCAGGGGCCCCCTCTGGGGCCAACGTCCTGACTTTC. Its protein is CASKPGAPSGANVLTF.

This clone was observed a single time. The genes are TRBV5-1 and TRBJ2-5, with 9 bases aligning to TRBD2. Trimming cost V 1 base and J 5 bases; bases outside gene matches: 6. Germline CDR1 is SGHRS and CDR2 is YFSETQ. This CDR3 spans 15 amino acids. CDR3 amino acids: CASSLTGLAGETQYF. Written as DNA, the CDR3 is TGCGCCAGCAGCTTGACGGGACTAGCCGGGGAGACCCAGTACTTC.

The gene calls are TRBV6-5 and TRBJ1-6, with D unclear. This CDR3 contains 14 residues. The V and J ends lost 2 bases and 7 bases respectively, with 9 bases between them. The germline gives CDR1 MNHEY, CDR2 SVGAGI. In DNA form, the CDR3 reads TGTGCCAGCAGTTACGTCTCCTCCAATTCACCCCTCCACTTT. It yields the protein CASSYVSSNSPLHF.